The T cell receptor (beta chain) described here comes from a study of CXCR3-negative and CXCR3-positive naive CD8 T cells. The V gene's germline CDR1 is SGHAT and CDR2 FQDESV (reference sequence). The CDR3 spans 16 residues. Regarding the study as a whole: CXCR3-expressing naive cells carried TRB CDR3s more hydrophobic than those of CXCR3-negative naive cells. Similar TRBV-TRBJ usage characterized naive CXCR3-negative and CXCR3-positive cells; memory cells differed. Both naive subsets had comparably high diversity; memory CD8+ cells much lower.

UMI-labeled TRB cDNA libraries were prepared by 5' RACE. TCRdb reprocessed the 5' RACE reads; each CDR3 protein has one entry and no DNA is given. In all, the sample yields some 130,000 distinct CDR3 sequences. With respect to this clonotype: Its antigen remains unidentified.

The sample consisted of naive CXCR3+ CD8+ T cells from blood. The subset is: CD45RO-CCR7+CD27+CD95- naive CD8+ T cells expressing CXCR3 (TNR3+). The gene calls are TRBV11-1 and TRBJ2-2; there is no DNA to check the TCRdb D call of TRBD2. This TCR derives from a human donor in good health. Some clones in this sample may be carry-over from other donors' samples. Here the CDR3 reads CASRNRLAVNTGELFF.